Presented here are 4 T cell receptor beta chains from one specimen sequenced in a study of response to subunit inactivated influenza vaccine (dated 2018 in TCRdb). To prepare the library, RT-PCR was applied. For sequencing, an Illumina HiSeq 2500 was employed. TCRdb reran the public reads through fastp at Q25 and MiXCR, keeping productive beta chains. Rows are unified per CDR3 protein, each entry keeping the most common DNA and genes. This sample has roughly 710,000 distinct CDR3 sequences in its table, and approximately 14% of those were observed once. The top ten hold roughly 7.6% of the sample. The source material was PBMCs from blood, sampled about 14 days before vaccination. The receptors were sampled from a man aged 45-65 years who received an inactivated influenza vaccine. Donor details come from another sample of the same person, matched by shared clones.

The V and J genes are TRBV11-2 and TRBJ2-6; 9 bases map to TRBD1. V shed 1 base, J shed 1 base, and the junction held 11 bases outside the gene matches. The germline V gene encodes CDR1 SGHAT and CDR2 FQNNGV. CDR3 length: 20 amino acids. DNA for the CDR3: TGTGCCAGCAGCTTAGGTGTGGACAGGGGCTATTTATCTGGGGCCAACGTCCTGACTTTC. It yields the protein CASSLGVDRGYLSGANVLTF.

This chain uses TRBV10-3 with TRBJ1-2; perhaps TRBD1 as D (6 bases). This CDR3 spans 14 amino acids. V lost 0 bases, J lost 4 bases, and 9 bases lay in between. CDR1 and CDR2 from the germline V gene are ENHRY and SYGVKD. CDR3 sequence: CAISESLDSYGYTF. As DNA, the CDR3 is TGTGCCATCAGTGAGTCTCTGGACAGCTATGGCTACACCTTC.

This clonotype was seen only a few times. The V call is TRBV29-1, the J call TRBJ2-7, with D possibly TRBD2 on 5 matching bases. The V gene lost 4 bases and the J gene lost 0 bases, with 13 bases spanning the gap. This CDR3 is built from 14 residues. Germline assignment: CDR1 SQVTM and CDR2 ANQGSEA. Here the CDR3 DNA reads TGCAGCGTTGCGGGAACCCGGAGCTCCTACGAGCAGTACTTC. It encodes CSVAGTRSSYEQYF.

CDR3 sequence reads: CATSDPSDRDQQFF. CDR3 DNA sequence: TGTGCCACCAGTGACCCTTCGGACAGGGACCAGCAGTTCTTC. The chain has TRBV24-1 and TRBJ2-1; 8 bases are shared with TRBD1. The V and J ends lost 4 bases and 11 bases, in that order; junction bases with no gene match: 9. The germline V gene encodes CDR1 KGHDR and CDR2 SFDVKD. The CDR3 covers 14 residues.